These 18 T cell receptor beta chains came from one sample sequenced in a study of a mutant IDH1 vaccine in newly diagnosed glioma. These TCRs' antigens remain unknown. The time point is: week 35, safety follow-up. Each vaccine dose was 300 ug of mutant IDH1 20-mer peptide, with topical imiquimod. Sequencing used immunoSEQ multiplex PCR; TCRdb keeps in-frame clones, though not all of them. Seen here are about 30,000 clones, roughly 77% observed once, and the top ten hold 15%. The sample in question was PBMCs, obtained from a glioma patient whose treatment included an IDH1 peptide vaccine. The receptor source for this set is a man aged 25 to 45 with glioma.

V and J are TRBV7-2 and TRBJ1-2; 8 bases agree with TRBD1. Germline lookup yields CDR1 SGHTA and CDR2 FQGNSA. This CDR3 has 15 amino acids. V shed 1 base and J 4 bases; nucleotides not matched to a gene: 5. CDR3 loop: CASSLDSTGGYGYTF. In DNA, the CDR3 is TGTGCCAGCAGCTTAGACAGTACAGGGGGCTATGGCTACACCTTC.

This sequence joins TRBV7-9 and TRBJ1-4; 9 bases map to TRBD1. This CDR3 is 15 amino acids long. V dropped 5 bases and J dropped 8; count of bases not matched to a gene: 9. Germline values: CDR1 SEHNR, CDR2 FQNEAQ (reference sequence). This CDR3 reads CASSEGTGLQEKLFF. For the CDR3, the DNA is TGTGCCAGCAGCGAGGGGACAGGGCTTCAGGAAAAACTGTTTTTT.

The genes are TRBV18 and TRBJ2-4; 8 positions agree with TRBD1. Per the germline V gene, CDR1 is KGHSH and CDR2 is LQKENI. The CDR3 extends over 14 amino acids. Germline trimming cut 3 bases from V and 7 bases from J; bases unmatched to any gene: 5. The CDR3 sequence: CASSPDREENIQYF. CDR3 bases: TGTGCCAGCTCACCGGACAGGGAGGAGAACATTCAGTACTTC.

V and J are TRBV6-5 and TRBJ1-1; tentative D call: TRBD1 (5 bases). The V end lost 2 bases, the J end lost 5 bases, and 15 bases lay between the germline ends. The CDR3 has 15 residues. CDR1 is MNHEY, CDR2 SVGAGI, per germline. The chain's CDR3 is CASSYPGVSSTEAFF. As DNA, the CDR3 is TGTGCCAGCAGTTACCCGGGGGTATCGAGTACTGAAGCTTTCTTT.

The V call is TRBV5-1, the J call TRBJ2-3; 14 bases line up with TRBD2. The CDR3 sequence is 16 residues long. Unmatched junction bases numbered 4, after V lost 3 bases and J lost 4 bases. The germline V gene has CDR1 SGHRS and CDR2 YFSETQ. As DNA, the CDR3 is TGCGCCAGCAGCTCCAAGACTAGCGGGAGGGCAGATACGCAGTATTTT. It translates to CASSSKTSGRADTQYF.

The chain recombines TRBV27 with TRBJ2-5; 8 nucleotides align to TRBD1. Trimming cost V 6 bases and J 1 base; bases outside gene matches: 1. The CDR3 has 13 amino acids. Germline values: CDR1 MNHEY, CDR2 SMNVEV (reference sequence). For the CDR3, the DNA is TGTGCCAGCAGGGACAGGGCCCAAGAGACCCAGTACTTC. This encodes CASRDRAQETQYF.

The rearrangement joins TRBV19 to TRBJ2-7; weak D call: TRBD1 (5 bases). V lost 2 bases to trimming and J lost 5 bases, with 13 bases between them. CDR1 is LNHDA, CDR2 SQIVND, per germline (reference sequence). CDR3 length equals 14 residues. In DNA, the CDR3 is TGTGCCAGTAGTATATGGCAGGGAAAGGACGAGCAGTACTTC. Translation gives CASSIWQGKDEQYF. Supplemented by reference TRBV19 and TRBJ2-7, the full variable domain reads DGGITQSPKYLFRKEGQNVTLSCEQNLNHDAMYWYRQDPGQGLRLIYYSQIVNDFQKGDIAEGYSVSREKKESFPLTVTSAQKNPTAFYLCASSIWQGKDEQYFGPGTRLTVT.

J is TRBJ2-7 and V is TRBV4-1, with 7 nucleotides matching TRBD2. The CDR3 covers 16 residues. Germline V gene sequence: CDR1 MGHRA, CDR2 YSYEKL. V gave up 0 bases and J gave up 3 bases; unmatched junction bases: 8. CDR3 sequence reads: CASSQDRRELVYEQYF. The DNA for the CDR3 is TGCGCCAGCAGCCAAGATCGGCGGGAGTTGGTCTACGAGCAGTACTTC.

This clone was counted once. The chain is built from TRBV2 and TRBJ2-5; 7 bases are shared with TRBD1. Germline V gene lookup returns CDR1 SNHLY and CDR2 FYNNEI. The CDR3 is made up of 15 amino acids. J lost 1 base, V lost 6 bases, and 8 bases had no gene match. CDR3 sequence (DNA): TGTGCCAGCAGGTACACAGGGGTGCCCCAAGAGACCCAGTACTTC. Its protein product is CASRYTGVPQETQYF. Full variable domain (missing parts from reference TRBV2 and TRBJ2-5): EPEVTQTPSHQVTQMGQEVILRCVPISNHLYFYWYRQILGQKVEFLVSFYNNEISEKSEIFDDQFSVERPDGSNFTLKIRSTKLEDSAMYFCASRYTGVPQETQYFGPGTRLLVL.

V gene TRBV30 combines with J gene TRBJ1-2; D call uncertain. V was trimmed by 1 base and J by 5 bases, leaving 11 bases between them. This CDR3 is built from 13 residues. Per the germline V gene, CDR1 is GTSNPN and CDR2 is SVGIG (reference sequence). As DNA, the CDR3 is TGTGCCTGGAGTGAGGCAGCATTTTATGGCTACACCTTC. This sequence encodes CAWSEAAFYGYTF. Drawing the rest from reference TRBV30 and TRBJ1-2, the complete variable domain is SQTIHQWPATLVQPVGSPLSLECTVEGTSNPNLYWYRQAAGRGLQLLFYSVGIGQISSEVPQNLSASRPQDRQFILSSKKLLLSDSGFYLCAWSEAAFYGYTFGSGTRLTVV.

This rearrangement joins TRBV4-1 to TRBJ1-1; no firm D call. The CDR3 extends over 14 amino acids. Germline CDR1 and CDR2: MGHRA and YSYEKL. V lost 0 bases and J 1 base, leaving 6 bases between the germline ends. The DNA for the CDR3 is TGCGCCAGCAGCCAAGAAACTCGGAACACTGAAGCTTTCTTT. Translation gives CASSQETRNTEAFF.

The chain carries TRBV5-1 and TRBJ2-7; D perhaps matches TRBD2 (6 bases). The CDR3 is 16 amino acids. Germline V gene lookup returns CDR1 SGHRS and CDR2 YFSETQ. V lost 4 bases and J 2 bases, leaving 19 bases between the germline ends. The CDR3 loop is CASSLTNSGSTYEQYF. CDR3 nucleotide sequence: TGCGCCAGCAGCCTTACTAATAGCGGTTCTACCTACGAGCAGTACTTC.

The J gene is TRBJ2-5, the V gene TRBV6-5; maybe TRBD1 (5 bases). The CDR3 spans 14 residues. The germline V gene encodes CDR1 MNHEY and CDR2 SVGAGI. V lost 9 bases and J 5 bases, leaving 19 bases between the germline ends. The CDR3: CASSAVTGMETQYF. The CDR3 DNA reads as TGTGCCAGTTCGGCCGTAACAGGAATGGAGACCCAGTACTTC.

This rearrangement joins TRBV10-2 to TRBJ1-2; possibly TRBD1 for D (5 bases). The V end lost 5 bases, the J end lost 4 bases, and 17 bases lay between the germline ends. CDR1 and CDR2 from the germline V gene are WSHSY and SAAADI. The CDR3 is 15 residues long. CDR3 region: CASSSPGTLGYGYTF. CDR3 nucleotides: TGCGCCAGCAGTTCCCCTGGGACGCTAGGCTATGGCTACACCTTC.

The V and J genes are TRBV7-9 and TRBJ1-5, with unresolved D. CDR1 is SEHNR and CDR2 is FQNEAQ in the germline V gene (reference sequence). The CDR3 is 14 residues long. Trimming took off 5 bases at V and 2 bases at J, with 10 bases between the two ends. As DNA, the CDR3 is TGTGCCAGCAGCCGAGGGAACGGCAATCAGCCCCAGCATTTT. Translation: CASSRGNGNQPQHF.

The rearrangement joins TRBV19 to TRBJ1-1; D possibly corresponds to TRBD1 (6 bases). Germline CDR1 LNHDA, CDR2 SQIVND (reference sequence). The CDR3 extends over 14 amino acids. V lost 3 bases and J lost 5, with 13 bases in between. The CDR3 loop reads CASSIGDDRTEAFF. In DNA form, the CDR3 reads TGTGCCAGTAGTATTGGGGACGACAGGACTGAAGCTTTCTTT.

CDR3 protein: CASSAAPPTGAQPQHF. Written as DNA, the CDR3 is TGTGCCAGCAGCGCAGCTCCCCCGACAGGGGCTCAGCCCCAGCATTTT. The chain links TRBV7-6 to TRBJ1-5; 8 bases line up with TRBD1. Trimming took 5 bases from V and 6 from J; bases not matched to a gene: 12. The germline CDR1 and CDR2 sequences are SGHVS and FNYEAQ. This CDR3 has 16 residues.

This clone was recorded many times. CDR3 sequence: CASSFGGGFEQYF. For the CDR3, the DNA is TGTGCCAGCAGCTTTGGGGGCGGCTTCGAGCAGTACTTC. The V call is TRBV7-9, the J call TRBJ2-7, with a tentative D call TRBD1 (6 bases). CDR3 length equals 13 residues. Trimming cost V 3 bases and J 6 bases, with 12 bases left between them. Per the germline V gene, CDR1 is SEHNR and CDR2 is FQNEAQ (reference sequence).